This TCR beta chain comes out of a study of CD8 T cells in Susac syndrome. Study-wide points: Individuals included in the TCR sequencing and HLA analysis were acknowledged by the study to be relatively few in number.

TCR beta from blood CD8+ and CD4+ T cells was sequenced. Isolation of CD8+ and CD4+ T cells was performed negatively, whereas enrichment of TEMRA cells was done by FACS. For this clonotype: The antigen is undetermined.

With random hexamers, 0.5 to 1 ug RNA was reverse transcribed. The authors amplified TCR beta CDR3 across 54 Vbeta and 13 Jbeta using immunoSEQ multiplex PCR. MiXCR, run by TCRdb on the immunoSEQ multiplex PCR reads, gives a single entry per CDR3 protein. The sample yields approximately 160,000 distinct CDR3 sequences, about 91% seen once. With 7 bases removed from V and 2 bases from J, the gap between germline ends came to 17 bases. The CDR3 is 16 amino acids. Germline V gene data show CDR1 as LGHDT and CDR2 as YNNKEL (reference sequence). The sample taken for sequencing was CD4+ T cells from PBMCs. The source is a human donor in good health. This rearrangement joins TRBV3-1 to TRBJ2-2; D is uncertain. CDR3 in DNA: TGTGCCAGCAACCGGAGAAGTCAAGTTAACACCGGGGAGCTGTTTTTT. Protein: CASNRRSQVNTGELFF.